The sequence of this TCR beta chain was determined in a study of blood T cell repertoires in COVID-19. In the authors' workflow: Estimation of nucleated cell counts relied on the amplification of reference gene primers. Clones were read by immunoSEQ multiplex PCR, and TCRdb kept only the in-frame ones, dropping some. The V and J calls and clone size were taken over from that table, and D and trimming were inferred from the DNA. The sample includes 300,000 to 400,000 clones, over 75% of them seen just once. V gave up 5 bases and J gave up 0 bases; unmatched junction bases: 12. CDR1 LNHDA and CDR2 SQIVND come from the germline V gene (reference sequence). The CDR3 length is 19 residues.

This TCR came from a human donor in a cohort sampled during active COVID-19. The chain combines TRBV19 with TRBJ1-5; TRBD1 matches 11 bases. Source material: peripheral blood. This CDR3 is CASSYRGTGGFLSNQPQHF. The DNA for the CDR3 is TGTGCCAGTAGTTATCGCGGGACAGGGGGATTCCTTAGCAATCAGCCCCAGCATTTT.